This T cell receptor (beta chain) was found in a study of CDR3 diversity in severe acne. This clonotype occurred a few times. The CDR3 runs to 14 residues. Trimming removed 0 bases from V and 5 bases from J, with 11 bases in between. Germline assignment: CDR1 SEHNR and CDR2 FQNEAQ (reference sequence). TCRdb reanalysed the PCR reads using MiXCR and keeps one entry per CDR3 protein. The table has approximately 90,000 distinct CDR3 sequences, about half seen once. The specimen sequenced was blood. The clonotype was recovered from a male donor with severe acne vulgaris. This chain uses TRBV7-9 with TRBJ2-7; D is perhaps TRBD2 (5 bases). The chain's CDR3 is CASSLAPGNNEQYF. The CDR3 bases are TGTGCCAGCAGCTTAGCGCCCGGGAACAACGAGCAGTACTTC.